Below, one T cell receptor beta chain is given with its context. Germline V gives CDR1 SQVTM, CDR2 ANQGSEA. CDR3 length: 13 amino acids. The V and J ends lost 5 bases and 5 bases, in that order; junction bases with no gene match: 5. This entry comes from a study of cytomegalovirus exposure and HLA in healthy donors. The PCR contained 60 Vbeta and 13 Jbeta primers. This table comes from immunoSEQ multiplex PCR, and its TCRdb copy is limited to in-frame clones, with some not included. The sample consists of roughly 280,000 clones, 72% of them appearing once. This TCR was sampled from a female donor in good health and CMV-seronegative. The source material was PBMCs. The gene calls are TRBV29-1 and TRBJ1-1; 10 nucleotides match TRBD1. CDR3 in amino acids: CSVRQGASTEAFF. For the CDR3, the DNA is TGCAGCGTTAGACAGGGGGCGAGTACTGAAGCTTTCTTT. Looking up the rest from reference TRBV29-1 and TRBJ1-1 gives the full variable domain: SAVISQKPSRDICQRGTSLTIQCQVDSQVTMMFWYRQQPGQSLTLIATANQGSEATYESGFVIDKFPISRPNLTFSTLTVSNMSPEDSSIYLCSVRQGASTEAFFGQGTRLTVV.